This T cell receptor (beta chain) was sequenced in a study of Graves' ophthalmopathy and Graves' hyperthyroidism. Trimming at V came to 7 bases and at J to 4 bases, leaving 8 bases not matched to a gene. The CDR3 covers 14 residues. Per the germline V gene, CDR1 is SNHLY and CDR2 is FYNNEI. This clonotype appeared many times. By definition, stable hyperthyroidism involved no ophthalmopathy within 18 months of follow-up. Eligible hyperthyroidism cases comprised new diagnoses of under 2 months' duration in individuals aged 18 to 65. Transcripts of RNA were the source for amplifying TCR beta CDR3 regions. An opening RT-PCR round employed HTBI primers and preceded a second-round multiplex PCR. TCRdb fed the multiplex PCR reads into MiXCR, producing one record per CDR3 protein. The data hold 400,000 to 450,000 distinct CDR3 sequences, with around 21% observed a single time.

The sequence came from a woman between 18 and 30 years old with stable Graves' hyperthyroidism. The V call is TRBV2, the J call TRBJ1-1, with 8 nucleotides matching TRBD1. Sequencing input: peripheral blood. Written as DNA, the CDR3 is TGTGCCAGCAACCTGCAGGGGGCTGTCACTGAAGCTTTCTTT. Its protein is CASNLQGAVTEAFF.